This TCR beta chain was captured by sequencing in a study of control samples from healthy donors and cancer patients. CDR1 is SGDLS and CDR2 is YYNGEE in the germline V gene. The ends lost 7 bases at V and 1 base at J; junction bases unmatched: 6. The CDR3 consists of 15 residues. TCRdb's copy holds only in-frame clones and misses some; the assay was immunoSEQ multiplex PCR. There are about 89,000 clones in the sample; 86% occur only once, and 20% to 25% lies in the top ten. The J gene is TRBJ2-2, the V gene TRBV9, with 8 bases fitting TRBD2. The source material was blood. This clonotype was obtained from a man between 25 and 39 years old in good health. The CDR3 protein is CASRPGGGNTGELFF. The CDR3 DNA follows: TGTGCCAGCCGCCCCGGGGGGGGGAACACCGGGGAGCTGTTTTTT. Variable domain in full (rest from reference TRBV9 and TRBJ2-2): DSGVTQTPKHLITATGQRVTLRCSPRSGDLSVYWYQQSLDQGLQFLIQYYNGEERAKGNILERFSAQQFPDLHSELNLSSLELGDSALYFCASRPGGGNTGELFFGEGSRLTVL.